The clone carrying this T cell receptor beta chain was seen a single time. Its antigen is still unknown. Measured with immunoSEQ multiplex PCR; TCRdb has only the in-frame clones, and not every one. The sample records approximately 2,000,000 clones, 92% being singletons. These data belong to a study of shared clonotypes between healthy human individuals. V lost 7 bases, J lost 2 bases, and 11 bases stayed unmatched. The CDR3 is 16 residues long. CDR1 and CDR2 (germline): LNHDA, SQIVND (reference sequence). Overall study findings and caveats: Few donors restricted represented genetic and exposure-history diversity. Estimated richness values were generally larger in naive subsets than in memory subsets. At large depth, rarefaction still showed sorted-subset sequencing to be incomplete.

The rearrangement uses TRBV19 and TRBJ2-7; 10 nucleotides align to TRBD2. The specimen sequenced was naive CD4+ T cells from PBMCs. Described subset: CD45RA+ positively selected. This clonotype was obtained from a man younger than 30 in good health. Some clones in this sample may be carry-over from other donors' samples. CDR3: CASNNGGLAGAYEQYF. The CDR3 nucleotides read TGTGCCAGTAACAACGGGGGCCTAGCGGGGGCCTACGAGCAGTACTTC.